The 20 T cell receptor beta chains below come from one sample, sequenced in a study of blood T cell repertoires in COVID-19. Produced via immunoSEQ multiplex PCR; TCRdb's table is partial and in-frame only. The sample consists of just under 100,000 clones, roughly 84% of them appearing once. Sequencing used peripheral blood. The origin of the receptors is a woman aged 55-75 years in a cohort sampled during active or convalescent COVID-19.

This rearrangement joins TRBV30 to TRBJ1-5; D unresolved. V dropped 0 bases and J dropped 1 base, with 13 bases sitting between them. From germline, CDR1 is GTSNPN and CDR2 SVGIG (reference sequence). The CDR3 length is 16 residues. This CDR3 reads CAWSVPAGRSNQPQHF. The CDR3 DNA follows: TGTGCCTGGAGTGTACCAGCGGGCAGGAGCAATCAGCCCCAGCATTTT.

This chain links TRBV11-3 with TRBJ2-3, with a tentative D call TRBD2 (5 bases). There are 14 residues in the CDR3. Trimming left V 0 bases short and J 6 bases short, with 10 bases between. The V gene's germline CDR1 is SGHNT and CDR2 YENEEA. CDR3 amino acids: CASSLDRWEDTQYF. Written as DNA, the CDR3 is TGTGCCAGCAGCTTAGATCGCTGGGAGGATACGCAGTATTTT.

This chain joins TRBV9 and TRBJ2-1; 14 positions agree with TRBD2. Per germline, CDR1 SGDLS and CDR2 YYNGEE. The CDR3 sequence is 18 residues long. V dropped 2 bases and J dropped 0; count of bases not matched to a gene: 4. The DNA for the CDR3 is TGTGCCAGCAGCGTCGGACTAGCGGGAGGTTCCTCCTACAATGAGCAGTTCTTC. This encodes CASSVGLAGGSSYNEQFF.

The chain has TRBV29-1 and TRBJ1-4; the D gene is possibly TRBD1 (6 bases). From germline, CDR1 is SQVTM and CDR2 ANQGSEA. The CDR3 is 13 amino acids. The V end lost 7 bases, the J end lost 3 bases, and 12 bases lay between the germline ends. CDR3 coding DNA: TGCAGCGCAGGACAGCCATCTAATGAAAAACTGTTTTTT. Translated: CSAGQPSNEKLFF.

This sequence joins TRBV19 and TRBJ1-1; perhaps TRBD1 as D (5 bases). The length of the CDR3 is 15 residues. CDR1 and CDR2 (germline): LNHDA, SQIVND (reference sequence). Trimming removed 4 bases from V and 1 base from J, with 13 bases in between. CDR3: CASSRQGYPNTEAFF. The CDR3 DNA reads TGTGCCAGTAGTAGGCAGGGTTACCCGAACACTGAAGCTTTCTTT.

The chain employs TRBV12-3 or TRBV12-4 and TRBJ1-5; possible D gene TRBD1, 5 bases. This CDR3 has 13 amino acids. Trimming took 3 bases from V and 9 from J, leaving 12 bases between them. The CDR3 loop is CASSLTAQTPQHF. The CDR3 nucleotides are TGTGCCAGCAGTTTGACAGCTCAGACGCCCCAGCATTTT.

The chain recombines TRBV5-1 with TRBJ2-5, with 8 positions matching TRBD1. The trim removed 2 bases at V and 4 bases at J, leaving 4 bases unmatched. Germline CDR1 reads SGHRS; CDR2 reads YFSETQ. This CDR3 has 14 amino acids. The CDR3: CASSFPGTGETQYF. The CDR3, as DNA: TGCGCCAGCAGCTTCCCCGGGACAGGAGAGACCCAGTACTTC.

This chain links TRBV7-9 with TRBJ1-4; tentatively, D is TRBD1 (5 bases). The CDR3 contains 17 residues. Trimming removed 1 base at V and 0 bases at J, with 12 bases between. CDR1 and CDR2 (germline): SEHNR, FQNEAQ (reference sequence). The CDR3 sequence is CASSLVGVDTTNEKLFF. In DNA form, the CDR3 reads TGTGCCAGCAGCTTAGTAGGGGTGGATACAACTAATGAAAAACTGTTTTTT.

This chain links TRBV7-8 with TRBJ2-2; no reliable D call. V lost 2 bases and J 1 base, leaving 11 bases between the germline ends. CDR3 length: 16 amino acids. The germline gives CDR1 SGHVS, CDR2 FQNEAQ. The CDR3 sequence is CASSLTAPKNTGELFF. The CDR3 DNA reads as TGTGCCAGCAGCTTAACTGCCCCTAAGAACACCGGGGAGCTGTTTTTT.

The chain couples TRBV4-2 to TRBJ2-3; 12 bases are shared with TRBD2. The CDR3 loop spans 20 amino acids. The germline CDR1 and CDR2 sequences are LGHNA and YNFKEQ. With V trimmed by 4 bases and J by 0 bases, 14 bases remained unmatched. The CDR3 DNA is TGTGCCAGCAGCCCGTTAGTGGCTAGCGGGGGGGCGGGAAGCACAGATACGCAGTATTTT. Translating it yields CASSPLVASGGAGSTDTQYF.

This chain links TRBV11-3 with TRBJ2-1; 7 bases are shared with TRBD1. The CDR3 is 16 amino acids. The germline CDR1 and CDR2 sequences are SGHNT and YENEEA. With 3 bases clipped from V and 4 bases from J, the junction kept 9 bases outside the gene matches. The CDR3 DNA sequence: TGTGCCAGCAGCTTTTATAAGGGGGCAGCGTACAATGAGCAGTTCTTC. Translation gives CASSFYKGAAYNEQFF.

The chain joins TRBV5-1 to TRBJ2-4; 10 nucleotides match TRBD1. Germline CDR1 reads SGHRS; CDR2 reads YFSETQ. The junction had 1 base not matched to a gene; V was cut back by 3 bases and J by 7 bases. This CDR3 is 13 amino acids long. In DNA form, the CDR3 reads TGCGCCAGCAGCTCGGGACAGGGGAACATTCAGTACTTC. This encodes CASSSGQGNIQYF.

CDR3 loop: CASSLGRTGALRAGYTF. In DNA form, the CDR3 reads TGTGCCAGCAGCTTGGGGAGGACAGGGGCGTTACGAGCCGGCTACACCTTC. This chain joins TRBV13 and TRBJ1-2; TRBD1 matches 9 bases. This CDR3 region has 17 residues. Germline V gene lookup returns CDR1 PRHDT and CDR2 FYEKMQ (reference sequence). Trimming removed 3 bases from V and 8 bases from J; junction bases left unmatched: 16.

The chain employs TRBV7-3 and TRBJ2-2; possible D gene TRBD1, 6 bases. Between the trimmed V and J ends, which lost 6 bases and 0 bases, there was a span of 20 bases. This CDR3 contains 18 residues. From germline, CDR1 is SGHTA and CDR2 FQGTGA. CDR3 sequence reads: CASSFNAVTGPNTGELFF. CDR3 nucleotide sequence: TGTGCCAGCAGTTTTAACGCGGTGACAGGTCCGAACACCGGGGAGCTGTTTTTT.

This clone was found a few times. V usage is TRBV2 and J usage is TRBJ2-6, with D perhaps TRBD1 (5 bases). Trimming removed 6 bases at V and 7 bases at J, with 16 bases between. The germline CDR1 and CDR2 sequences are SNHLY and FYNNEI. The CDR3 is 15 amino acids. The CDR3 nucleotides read TGTGCCAGCAGCCAAGAAGGGGCTGTCGCCAACGTCCTGACTTTC. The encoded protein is CASSQEGAVANVLTF.

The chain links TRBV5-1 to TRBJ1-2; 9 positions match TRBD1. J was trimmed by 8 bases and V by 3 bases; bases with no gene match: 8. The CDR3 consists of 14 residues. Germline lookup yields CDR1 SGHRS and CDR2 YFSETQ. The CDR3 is CASSSQTGGKGYTF. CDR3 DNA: TGCGCCAGCAGCTCCCAGACAGGGGGGAAAGGCTACACCTTC.

For the CDR3, the DNA is TGTGCCAGCAGCAGCAACCAGGCGGGGGAGACCCAGTACTTC. It translates to CASSSNQAGETQYF. The chain employs TRBV6-5 and TRBJ2-5, with D possibly being TRBD2 (6 bases). The CDR3 consists of 14 residues. V lost 6 bases, J lost 5 bases, and 16 bases lay in between. Looked up from germline, CDR1 is MNHEY and CDR2 is SVGAGI.

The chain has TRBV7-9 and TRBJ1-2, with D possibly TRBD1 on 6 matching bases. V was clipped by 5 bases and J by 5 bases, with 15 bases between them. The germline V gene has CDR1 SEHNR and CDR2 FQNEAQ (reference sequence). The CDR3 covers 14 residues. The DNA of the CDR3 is TGTGCCAGCAGCGCCGACAGGTTACAATATGGCTACACCTTC. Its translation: CASSADRLQYGYTF.

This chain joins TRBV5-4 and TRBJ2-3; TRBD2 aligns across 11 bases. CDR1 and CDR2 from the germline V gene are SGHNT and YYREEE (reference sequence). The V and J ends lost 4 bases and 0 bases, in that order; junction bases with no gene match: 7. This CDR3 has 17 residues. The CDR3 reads CASSVRLAGTSTDTQYF. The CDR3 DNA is TGTGCCAGCAGCGTCAGACTAGCGGGGACTAGCACAGATACGCAGTATTTT.

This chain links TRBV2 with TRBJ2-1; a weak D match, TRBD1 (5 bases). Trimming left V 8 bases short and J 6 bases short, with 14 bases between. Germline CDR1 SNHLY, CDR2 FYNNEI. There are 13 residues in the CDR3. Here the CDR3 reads CASGLLRGNEQFF. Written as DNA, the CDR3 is TGTGCCAGCGGGCTTCTAAGGGGCAATGAGCAGTTCTTC. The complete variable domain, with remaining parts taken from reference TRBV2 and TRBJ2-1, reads EPEVTQTPSHQVTQMGQEVILRCVPISNHLYFYWYRQILGQKVEFLVSFYNNEISEKSEIFDDQFSVERPDGSNFTLKIRSTKLEDSAMYFCASGLLRGNEQFFGPGTRLTVL.